What follows are 14 T cell receptor beta chains derived from one specimen sequenced in a study of cytomegalovirus exposure and HLA in healthy donors. Researchers ran the PCR with 60 Vbeta and 13 Jbeta primers. Clones were read by immunoSEQ multiplex PCR, and TCRdb kept only the in-frame ones, dropping some. Of 100,000 to 130,000 clones listed, around four fifths are singletons. The sample consisted of PBMCs. These receptors all stem from a man aged 25-45 years in good health and CMV-seronegative.

This sequence joins TRBV15 and TRBJ2-5; TRBD1 matches at 8 bases. There are 14 residues in the CDR3. V gave up 0 bases and J gave up 4 bases; unmatched junction bases: 1. The germline V gene encodes CDR1 LNHNV and CDR2 YYDKDF (reference sequence). This CDR3 is CATSRDRGPETQYF. The CDR3 DNA follows: TGTGCCACCAGCAGAGACAGGGGGCCAGAGACCCAGTACTTC. The complete variable domain, with remaining parts taken from reference TRBV15 and TRBJ2-5, reads DAMVIQNPRYQVTQFGKPVTLSCSQTLNHNVMYWYQQKSSQAPKLLFHYYDKDFNNEADTPDNFQSRRPNTSFCFLDIRSPGLGDTAMYLCATSRDRGPETQYFGPGTRLLVL.

This clone has ten or more counts. V gene TRBV5-5 combines with J gene TRBJ2-7, with 7 bases identical to TRBD2. There are 14 residues in the CDR3. Trimming cost V 1 base and J 5 bases; bases outside gene matches: 6. Germline V gene lookup returns CDR1 SGHKS and CDR2 YYEKEE (reference sequence). As DNA, the CDR3 is TGTGCCAGCAGCTTGTCCAGCGGGACCCACGAGCAGTACTTC. Its protein is CASSLSSGTHEQYF.

The V and J genes are TRBV19 and TRBJ1-6; 7 positions match TRBD1. There are 16 residues in the CDR3. Germline V gene data show CDR1 as LNHDA and CDR2 as SQIVND (reference sequence). Losses at the gene ends were 3 bases for V and 4 bases for J; bases not matched to a gene: 6. CDR3 bases: TGTGCCAGTAGTATGAGAGAGGGACAGTATAATTCACCCCTCCACTTT. Its translation: CASSMREGQYNSPLHF.

The rearrangement links TRBV15 to TRBJ2-1, with 12 bases fitting TRBD2. Trimming at V came to 4 bases and at J to 0 bases, leaving 19 bases not matched to a gene. The length of the CDR3 is 22 residues. Germline V gene sequence: CDR1 LNHNV, CDR2 YYDKDF (reference sequence). The CDR3 sequence: CATSTGPLAGGTPWSSYNEQFF. CDR3 in DNA: TGTGCCACCAGCACGGGCCCCCTAGCGGGGGGGACACCATGGAGCTCCTACAATGAGCAGTTCTTC. Filled out from reference TRBV15 and TRBJ2-1, the complete variable domain reads DAMVIQNPRYQVTQFGKPVTLSCSQTLNHNVMYWYQQKSSQAPKLLFHYYDKDFNNEADTPDNFQSRRPNTSFCFLDIRSPGLGDTAMYLCATSTGPLAGGTPWSSYNEQFFGPGTRLTVL.

CDR3 in amino acids: CASSGTRSSGANVLTF. DNA for the CDR3: TGTGCCAGCAGCGGGACTAGATCGTCTGGGGCCAACGTCCTGACTTTC. This sequence joins TRBV2 and TRBJ2-6; 8 bases match TRBD2. The CDR3 consists of 16 residues. CDR1 is SNHLY, CDR2 FYNNEI, per germline. Unmatched junction bases numbered 5, after V lost 6 bases and J lost 1 base.

The gene calls are TRBV7-2 and TRBJ2-5; tentative D call: TRBD2 (5 bases). CDR3 length: 13 amino acids. Germline loops: CDR1 SGHTA, CDR2 FQGNSA. V lost 4 bases and J lost 5, with 11 bases in between. CDR3 DNA: TGTGCCAGCAGCTCTCCGAGGGTGGAGACCCAGTACTTC. Its translation: CASSSPRVETQYF.

This chain links TRBV7-7 with TRBJ2-7; D uncertain. CDR3 length: 13 residues. The ends were cut back, 2 bases at V and 4 bases at J, with 9 bases in the middle. Germline V gene lookup returns CDR1 SSHAT and CDR2 FNYEAQ (reference sequence). The CDR3: CASSLNQDYEQYF. The CDR3 DNA follows: TGTGCCAGCAGCTTAAACCAGGATTACGAGCAGTACTTC.

This chain joins TRBV9 and TRBJ2-1, with 8 bases that match TRBD2. This CDR3 has 16 residues. Germline assignment: CDR1 SGDLS and CDR2 YYNGEE. V was clipped by 0 bases and J by 4 bases; unmatched bases: 6. CDR3 sequence: CASSVVGGRTYNEQFF. CDR3 bases: TGTGCCAGCAGCGTAGTAGGCGGGAGGACATACAATGAGCAGTTCTTC.

The gene calls are TRBV6-6 and TRBJ2-1; maybe TRBD1 (5 bases). The V end was cut by 11 bases, the J end by 9 bases, with 14 bases between. The CDR3 covers 11 residues. CDR1 and CDR2 from the germline V gene are MNHNY and SVGAGI (reference sequence). The chain's CDR3 is CASLQGTEQFF. CDR3 DNA: TGTGCCTCCCTCCAGGGAACTGAGCAGTTCTTC.

This chain uses TRBV4-1 with TRBJ2-2; 15 bases line up with TRBD2. Trimming cost V 2 bases and J 6 bases; bases outside gene matches: 10. The CDR3 extends over 19 amino acids. The germline gives CDR1 MGHRA, CDR2 YSYEKL. As DNA, the CDR3 is TGCGCCAGCAGCCAATTATTACTCGGACTAGCGGGGGGGCCCGGGGAGCTGTTTTTT. Translated: CASSQLLLGLAGGPGELFF.

This chain links TRBV5-4 with TRBJ1-2; D might be TRBD1 (5 bases). Germline assignment: CDR1 SGHNT and CDR2 YYREEE (reference sequence). V lost 4 bases to trimming and J lost 1 base, with 14 bases between them. The CDR3 runs 15 residues. The CDR3 DNA reads TGTGCCAGCAGCCGCAAGGAGGGGTTTAACTATGGCTACACCTTC. It is translated as CASSRKEGFNYGYTF.

This clone occurred a few times. The chain carries TRBV7-9 and TRBJ1-5, with TRBD1 identical over 7 bases. Germline assignment: CDR1 SEHNR and CDR2 FQNEAQ (reference sequence). After removal of 5 bases from V and 7 bases from J, the junction contained 5 bases not matched to a gene. The CDR3 covers 13 residues. The CDR3 nucleotides read TGTGCCAGCAGCACGCAGGGGGTCCAGCCCCAGCATTTT. Translation gives CASSTQGVQPQHF.

This clone was counted once. The chain joins TRBV5-1 to TRBJ1-2; 9 bases fit TRBD1. Trimming took 3 bases from V and 7 from J; bases not matched to a gene: 4. The CDR3 runs to 13 residues. CDR1 is SGHRS, CDR2 YFSETQ, per germline. CDR3 region: CASSSGQGFGYTF. The CDR3 DNA follows: TGCGCCAGCAGCTCGGGACAGGGCTTTGGCTACACCTTC.

This clone occurred a few times. The rearrangement joins TRBV10-2 to TRBJ2-2, with D possibly TRBD1 on 6 matching bases. V lost 5 bases to trimming and J lost 6 bases, with 10 bases between them. CDR3 length: 13 amino acids. CDR1 is WSHSY and CDR2 is SAAADI in the germline V gene. The CDR3 DNA is TGCGCCAGCAGTCAGGGGCGCGCCGGGGAGCTGTTTTTT. Translating it yields CASSQGRAGELFF.